Listed here are 20 T cell receptor beta chains from one sample, sequenced in a study of long-term antiretroviral therapy in people with HIV. With survey level as its setting, the immunoSEQ assay was v3.0. The data were produced by immunoSEQ multiplex PCR, yet TCRdb's version contains in-frame clones alone and is incomplete. There are fewer than 35,000 clones in the sample; more than 60% occur only once, and around 7.5% lies in the top ten. Material: unsorted PBMCs, obtained 2 years after starting antiretroviral therapy. These receptors were obtained from a woman aged 45-65 years with HIV.

The chain employs TRBV7-2 and TRBJ2-2; 10 nucleotides agree with TRBD2. This CDR3 is 15 amino acids long. V gave up 1 base and J gave up 8 bases; unmatched junction bases: 4. The germline CDR1 and CDR2 sequences are SGHTA and FQGNSA. In DNA form, the CDR3 reads TGTGCCAGCAGCTTAGTTAGCGGGGGGCCTGGGGAGCTGTTTTTT. It encodes CASSLVSGGPGELFF.

The rearrangement uses TRBV7-9 and TRBJ1-1; D remains unclear. From germline, CDR1 is SEHNR and CDR2 FQNEAQ (reference sequence). The CDR3 spans 12 residues. The V gene lost 5 bases and the J gene lost 1 base, with 5 bases spanning the gap. The CDR3, as DNA: TGTGCCAGCAGCAGACAGAACACTGAAGCTTTCTTT. As protein: CASSRQNTEAFF.

V is TRBV2 and J is TRBJ1-1; weak D call: TRBD1 (6 bases). The germline V gene encodes CDR1 SNHLY and CDR2 FYNNEI. Between the trimmed V and J ends, which lost 4 bases and 2 bases, there was a span of 11 bases. CDR3 length: 14 residues. Written as DNA, the CDR3 is TGTGCCAGCAGTGTCGGGACACTTAACACTGAAGCTTTCTTT. Encoded protein: CASSVGTLNTEAFF.

The chain joins TRBV12-5 to TRBJ2-1, with D possibly being TRBD2 (7 bases). Trimming shortened V by 7 bases and J by 0 bases, and 16 bases separated the two germline ends. The CDR3 contains 16 residues. Germline V CDR1 and CDR2: LGHNT, FRNRAP. The CDR3: CASALRGGVSYNEQFF. The CDR3 coding sequence is TGTGCTAGTGCCCTGAGGGGGGGAGTCTCCTACAATGAGCAGTTCTTC.

CDR3 sequence reads: CASNKQGASEQYV. The CDR3 nucleotides are TGTGCCAGCAATAAACAGGGGGCGAGCGAGCAGTACGTC. The gene calls are TRBV6-5 and TRBJ2-7, with 9 bases identical to TRBD1. The CDR3 sequence is 13 residues long. V lost 7 bases and J lost 6; bases outside the gene matches: 7. The germline CDR1 and CDR2 sequences are MNHEY and SVGAGI.

This clone showed up just once. The chain employs TRBV4-1 and TRBJ2-3; 8 nucleotides match TRBD1. The V gene's germline CDR1 is MGHRA and CDR2 YSYEKL. Trimming cost V 0 bases and J 9 bases; bases outside gene matches: 8. The CDR3 spans 15 residues. In DNA, the CDR3 is TGCGCCAGCAGCCAAGAGGGAACAGGGGGTCGAACGCAGTATTTT. Translated: CASSQEGTGGRTQYF.

The CDR3 is CASSLDSSGNTIYF. Here the CDR3 DNA reads TGTGCCAGCAGTTTGGACAGCTCTGGAAACACCATATATTTT. The rearrangement joins TRBV2 to TRBJ1-3; weak D call: TRBD1 (6 bases). V dropped 5 bases and J dropped 0 bases, with 8 bases sitting between them. The CDR3 sequence is 14 residues long. In germline, CDR1 is SNHLY, CDR2 FYNNEI.

This clone appeared a few times. The genes are TRBV6-5 and TRBJ2-7; 7 positions match TRBD1. J was trimmed by 9 bases and V by 5 bases; bases with no gene match: 10. Per germline, CDR1 MNHEY and CDR2 SVGAGI. This CDR3 region has 13 residues. The CDR3 DNA reads TGTGCCAGCAGTGCAAGACAGGGCTTGGGGCAGTACGTC. Protein product: CASSARQGLGQYV.

The chain uses TRBV2 and TRBJ2-3; 7 bases are a match to TRBD2. The CDR3 length is 16 residues. The germline V gene has CDR1 SNHLY and CDR2 FYNNEI. The junction had 7 bases not matched to a gene; V was cut back by 4 bases and J by 0 bases. The CDR3 sequence: CASSVGSGSSTDTQYF. The CDR3, as DNA: TGTGCCAGCAGTGTGGGTAGCGGGTCTAGCACAGATACGCAGTATTTT.

The V call is TRBV27, the J call TRBJ2-7, with TRBD1 as a possible D gene (6 bases). The CDR3 covers 13 residues. Germline V gene sequence: CDR1 MNHEY, CDR2 SMNVEV (reference sequence). Trimming stripped 5 bases from V and 6 bases from J, with 14 bases between. The CDR3 sequence: CASSPVQGVEQYV. CDR3 DNA: TGTGCCAGCAGTCCAGTACAGGGCGTCGAGCAGTACGTC.

The gene calls are TRBV2 and TRBJ1-5; perhaps TRBD1 as D (5 bases). The CDR3 length is 16 residues. With 1 base removed from V and 4 bases from J, the gap between germline ends came to 14 bases. Germline CDR1 is SNHLY and CDR2 is FYNNEI. The CDR3, as DNA: TGTGCCAGCAGTGAAGATTGGGGGGTTGGAAATCAGCCCCAGCATTTT. It encodes CASSEDWGVGNQPQHF.

The CDR3, as DNA: TGCAGTGCTAACAGTTACAATGAGCAGTTCTTC. Its translation: CSANSYNEQFF. V and J are TRBV20-1 and TRBJ2-1; no definite D call. The CDR3 sequence is 11 residues long. The V end was cut by 4 bases, the J end by 4 bases, with 5 bases between. Germline V lookup: CDR1 DFQATT, CDR2 SNEGSKA (reference sequence).

This chain links TRBV28 with TRBJ2-2, with a weak D call TRBD2 (6 bases). The CDR3 consists of 14 residues. Trimming removed 6 bases at V and 5 bases at J, with 13 bases between. CDR1 and CDR2 (germline): MDHEN, SYDVKM. The CDR3 reads CASRDTGVTGELFF. CDR3 in DNA: TGTGCCAGCAGAGACACGGGGGTGACCGGGGAGCTGTTTTTT.

The rearrangement joins TRBV6-6 to TRBJ2-3, with a possible D match to TRBD1 (6 bases). The CDR3 runs 14 residues. The V gene lost 8 bases and the J gene lost 4 bases, with 16 bases spanning the gap. Germline V CDR1 and CDR2: MNHNY, SVGAGI (reference sequence). CDR3 nucleotide sequence: TGTGCCAGCTCCGATCTAGGGGGTTCAGATACGCAGTATTTT. It is translated as CASSDLGGSDTQYF.

The chain uses TRBV25-1 and TRBJ2-7; no firm D call. Germline V gene lookup returns CDR1 MGHDK and CDR2 SYGVNS. The CDR3 is 11 amino acids. Between the trimmed V and J ends, which lost 4 bases and 2 bases, there was a span of 3 bases. The CDR3 DNA follows: TGTGCCAGCAGTGGGACCTACGAGCAGTACTTC. Translation gives CASSGTYEQYF.

This clone was counted a few times. The rearrangement joins TRBV7-9 to TRBJ1-2; D perhaps matches TRBD1 (5 bases). Trimming removed 5 bases at V and 8 bases at J, with 21 bases between. The germline gives CDR1 SEHNR, CDR2 FQNEAQ (reference sequence). The CDR3 consists of 15 residues. In nucleotides, the CDR3 is TGTGCCAGCAGCGGGTGGCAGGGACTAACTATGGGCTACACCTTC. This codes for CASSGWQGLTMGYTF. The full variable domain, in which reference TRBV7-9 and TRBJ1-2 provide the parts outside the CDR3, is DTGVSQNPRHKITKRGQNVTFRCDPISEHNRLYWYRQTLGQGPEFLTYFQNEAQLEKSRLLSDRFSAERPKGSFSTLEIQRTEQGDSAMYLCASSGWQGLTMGYTFGSGTRLTVV.

The chain recombines TRBV18 with TRBJ1-2; D is perhaps TRBD1 (5 bases). Per the germline V gene, CDR1 is KGHSH and CDR2 is LQKENI. V lost 3 bases, J lost 4 bases, and 12 bases lay in between. This CDR3 comprises 14 residues. Here the CDR3 reads CASSPTDGTYGYTF. CDR3 DNA: TGTGCCAGCTCACCTACGGACGGGACCTATGGCTACACCTTC.

The rearrangement links TRBV4-1 to TRBJ1-6; D not certain. This CDR3 is built from 20 residues. The germline V and J ends were trimmed by 4 bases and 2 bases, with 24 bases remaining between them. Germline V lookup: CDR1 MGHRA, CDR2 YSYEKL. This chain's CDR3 is CASSPMGRFGDQAYNSPLHF. The CDR3 DNA follows: TGCGCCAGCAGCCCGATGGGGAGATTTGGGGATCAAGCCTATAATTCACCCCTCCACTTT.

V is TRBV6-1 and J is TRBJ2-2, with D possibly TRBD1 on 6 matching bases. Between the trimmed V and J ends, which lost 4 bases and 8 bases, there was a span of 14 bases. The CDR3 length is 14 residues. The germline gives CDR1 MNHNS, CDR2 SASEGT. The CDR3 loop is CASSVETGAGELFF. The CDR3 bases are TGTGCCAGCAGTGTCGAGACAGGCGCGGGGGAGCTGTTTTTT.

The chain links TRBV10-3 to TRBJ2-7; TRBD2 aligns across 10 bases. CDR1 and CDR2 (germline): ENHRY, SYGVKD. V gave up 3 bases and J gave up 2 bases; unmatched junction bases: 10. The CDR3 is 17 residues long. DNA for the CDR3: TGTGCCATCAGTGAACAAGCGGGGGGGCCAGGAACCTACGAGCAGTACGTC. This codes for CAISEQAGGPGTYEQYV.